The clone carrying this T cell receptor beta chain was counted only a few times. As yet, its antigen is unknown. These data come from a study of T-cell memory formation after mild COVID-19. Study-wide points: The pre-infection memory compartment contained some responding clones, suggesting cross-reactive memory joined.

One entry per CDR3 protein, called by TCRdb with MiXCR from the 5' RACE reads. The table lists approximately 570,000 distinct CDR3 sequences, approximately 19% of them singletons. This CDR3 has 15 amino acids. Germline lookup yields CDR1 SGHVS and CDR2 FQNEAQ. The germline V and J ends were trimmed by 1 base and 2 bases, with 6 bases remaining between them. The chain links TRBV7-8 to TRBJ2-6; D call uncertain. This TCR was sampled from an adult woman who had mild COVID-19 (a few samples of this study predate the infection). Cell type and time point are not known. The sequencing sample was made of PBMCs or a T cell subset sorted from them (not recorded which). This chain's CDR3 is CASSLDRAGANVLTF. In DNA form, the CDR3 reads TGTGCCAGCAGCTTAGATCGGGCTGGGGCCAACGTCCTGACTTTC.